The rows below give T cell receptor beta chains drawn from one sample of a study of cytomegalovirus exposure and HLA in healthy donors. Using immunoSEQ multiplex PCR, the repertoire was profiled, and TCRdb retains in-frame clones only, with some absent. The top ten hold roughly 3% of the sample, which has approximately 130,000 clones, 70% to 75% seen once. The sequenced sample was PBMCs. The receptors come from a man younger than 45 in good health and CMV-seronegative. CDR3s include the opening cysteine and the closing phenylalanine or tryptophan. The D gene is left open where the match is weak. The listing skips clone size in some rows; elsewhere it reads once, few, many or a size class.

>TRBD1|TRBV11-2|NA|TRBJ2-3
TGTGCCAGCAGCTGGGACAGATCATCTAATACGCAGTATTTT
CASSWDRSSNTQYF
>NA|TRBV19|NA|TRBJ1-1
TGTGCCAGTAGAGGGGATGATCGGAGGAACACTGAAGCTTTCTTT
CASRGDDRRNTEAFF
>NA|TRBV28|NA|TRBJ2-7
TGTGCCAGCAGTTCCGTCGACAGGACTTCCTACGAGCAGTACTTC
CASSSVDRTSYEQYF
>TRBD1|TRBV7-3|NA|TRBJ2-1
TGTGCCAGCAGCTTGGTGGACAGGAGGTCCAATGAGCAGTTCTTC
CASSLVDRRSNEQFF
>NA|TRBV6-1|NA|TRBJ2-7
TGTGCCAGCAGTGAAGATCAGGGCGGGACCTACGAGCAGTACTTC
CASSEDQGGTYEQYF
>NA|TRBV20-1|NA|TRBJ2-7
TGCAGTGCCGGGAGCTCCTACGAGCAGTACTTC
CSAGSSYEQYF
>TRBD2|TRBV30|NA|TRBJ2-3
TGTGCCTGGGCGACTAGCGGGGTTACAGATACGCAGTATTTT
CAWATSGVTDTQYF
>NA|TRBV7-9|NA|TRBJ1-1
TGTGCCAGCAGCTTGATACAGGGTGAAGCTTTCTTT
CASSLIQGEAFF
>NA|TRBV5-1|NA|TRBJ1-2
TGCGCCAGCAGCTTGGAGGGGGATGGCTACACCTTC
CASSLEGDGYTF
>NA|TRBV28|NA|TRBJ2-3
TGTGCCAGCAGTTTAGCGGGACTCCAAATCACAGATACGCAGTATTTT
CASSLAGLQITDTQYF
>TRBD2|TRBV5-6|NA|TRBJ2-3
TGTGCCAGCAGCTTAAGCGGGGGGTTCCCAGATACGCAGTATTTT
CASSLSGGFPDTQYF
>NA|TRBV27|NA|TRBJ1-4
TGTGCCAGCAGTCTACTAGGTTCTAATGAAAAACTGTTTTTT
CASSLLGSNEKLFF
>TRBD1|TRBV30|NA|TRBJ2-7
TGTGCCTTACCGGGACAGGGGGAATACGAGCAGTACTTC
CALPGQGEYEQYF
>TRBD2|TRBV10-3|NA|TRBJ2-3
TGTGCCATCAGTGAGGGCACTAGCGGCACAGATACGCAGTATTTT
CAISEGTSGTDTQYF
>TRBD1|TRBV28|NA|TRBJ2-7
TGTGCCAGCACTATGACAGGGTGGGTCTACGAGCAGTACTTC
CASTMTGWVYEQYF
>NA|TRBV7-9|NA|TRBJ1-6
TGTGCCAGCAGCCCCAGTCCAAATTCACCCCTCCACTTT
CASSPSPNSPLHF
>TRBD2|TRBV30|NA|TRBJ2-7
TGTGCCTGGAGTGTACGACTAGCGGGAGGCTACGAGCAGTACTTC
CAWSVRLAGGYEQYF
>TRBD1|TRBV12-5|NA|TRBJ2-5
TGTGCTAGTGGCCGGGGACAGGGGGGAGAGACCCAGTACTTC
CASGRGQGGETQYF
>NA|TRBV27|NA|TRBJ1-1
TGTGCCAGCAGTTTACAACCGAGGGACACTGAAGCTTTCTTT
CASSLQPRDTEAFF
>TRBD2|TRBV9|few|TRBJ2-1
TGTGCCAGCAGCGTAAGCGGGGCCAGCTCCTACAATGAGCAGTTCTTC
CASSVSGASSYNEQFF
>NA|TRBV28|NA|TRBJ1-2
TGTGCCAGCACTCAGGGGCGCCGTACCCTTAGAAGCTACACCTTC
CASTQGRRTLRSYTF
>NA|TRBV7-2|few|TRBJ2-5
TGTGCCAGCATCCCGTTCTCGGGGCAAGAGACCCAGTACTTC
CASIPFSGQETQYF
>TRBD2|TRBV30|few|TRBJ2-1
TGTGCCTGGACGGTGGCTAGCGGAAGAGCTAAGGAGCAGTTCTTC
CAWTVASGRAKEQFF
>TRBD2|TRBV14|NA|TRBJ2-5
TGTGCCAGCAGCGTTGGACTAGCGGCTACACAAGAGACCCAGTACTTC
CASSVGLAATQETQYF
>NA|TRBV14|NA|TRBJ2-3
TGTGCCAGCAGCCAAACGGCAGATACGCAGTATTTT
CASSQTADTQYF
>TRBD2|TRBV5-1|NA|TRBJ2-2
TGCGCCAGCAGCTCAGGACTAGCGGGGACCACCGGGGAGCTGTTTTTT
CASSSGLAGTTGELFF
>NA|TRBV10-3|NA|TRBJ2-2
TGTGCCATCAGTGAGTCCCCCAATGACACCGGGGAGCTGTTTTTT
CAISESPNDTGELFF
>NA|TRBV28|NA|TRBJ1-1
TGTGCCAGCAGTCAAGGACAGTTCTTCACTGAAGCTTTCTTT
CASSQGQFFTEAFF
>NA|TRBV30|NA|TRBJ1-2
TGTGCCTGGGAGACAGAGATCTATGGCTACACCTTC
CAWETEIYGYTF
>NA|TRBV5-4|NA|TRBJ2-1
TGTGCCAGCAGCCCCCATAGCGGTCGGAACTACAATGAGCAGTTCTTC
CASSPHSGRNYNEQFF
>NA|TRBV21-1|NA|TRBJ1-1
TGTGCCAGCAGCAAAGAAACGCAGGGGATGAACACTGAAGCTTTCTTT
CASSKETQGMNTEAFF
>TRBD2|TRBV7-3|NA|TRBJ2-5
TGTGCCAGCAGCAAATGGGGGGGAGACCAAGAGACCCAGTACTTC
CASSKWGGDQETQYF
>TRBD1|TRBV11-2|NA|TRBJ2-5
TGTGCCAGCAGCTTAGGGACAGGGGCCCCAGAGACCCAGTACTTC
CASSLGTGAPETQYF
>TRBD1|TRBV6-4|NA|TRBJ2-3
TGTGCCAGCAGTGACTGGACAGGCCGCACAGATACGCAGTATTTT
CASSDWTGRTDTQYF
>NA|TRBV6-1|few|TRBJ1-2
TGTGCCAGCAGTGAAGGGTCATTAAACTATATCTCCATCAACTATGGCTACACCTTC
CASSEGSLNYISINYGYTF
>NA|TRBV29-1|NA|TRBJ2-3
TGCAGCGTTGGCCCCGGCCGGGGGACAGATACGCAGTATTTT
CSVGPGRGTDTQYF
>NA|TRBV10-3|few|TRBJ2-2
TGTGCCATCAGTGCCCAACCTAGCGTTACCACCGGGGAGCTGTTTTTT
CAISAQPSVTTGELFF
>NA|TRBV30|NA|TRBJ1-1
TGTGCCTGGAGTTTGGGGGCAGGGGAGACTGAAGCTTTCTTT
CAWSLGAGETEAFF
>NA|TRBV4-3|NA|TRBJ2-5
TGCGCCAGCAGCCAAGATCCGGAAGAGACCCAGTACTTC
CASSQDPEETQYF
>NA|TRBV10-3|NA|TRBJ2-1
TGTGCCATCAGTTTAGAGCCCTACAATGAGCAGTTCTTC
CAISLEPYNEQFF
>TRBD1|TRBV7-2|NA|TRBJ2-5
TGTGCCAGCAGCTTGGACAGGGAAACGGAGACCCAGTACTTC
CASSLDRETETQYF
>NA|TRBV7-8|once|TRBJ2-3
TGTGCCAGCAGCCCCATGACTCGCACAGATACGCAGTATTTT
CASSPMTRTDTQYF
>NA|TRBV11-2|once|TRBJ2-7
TGTGCCAGCAGCTCTTGGAAGGAGGCTGGCCGGGCCGAGCAGTACTTC
CASSSWKEAGRAEQYF
>NA|TRBV30|few|TRBJ2-7
TGTGCCTGGAGTCTATCTGGGGGCCGATCGGCCTACGAGCAGTACTTC
CAWSLSGGRSAYEQYF
>TRBD1|TRBV7-2|NA|TRBJ2-1
TGTGCCAGCAGCCGGGACAGTTACAATGAGCAGTTCTTC
CASSRDSYNEQFF
>NA|TRBV28|NA|TRBJ1-1
TGTGCCAGCGGGCTGATGGGTCTCACTGAAGCTTTCTTT
CASGLMGLTEAFF
>NA|TRBV5-5|NA|TRBJ1-5
TGTGCCAGCAGCTTGTGGGCCAGTTTAAATCAGCCCCAGCATTTT
CASSLWASLNQPQHF
>NA|TRBV21-1|NA|TRBJ2-7
TGTGCCAAGGGGGGGCCAGAGCCCTACGAGCAGTACTTC
CAKGGPEPYEQYF
>TRBD2|TRBV4-3|few|TRBJ2-1
TGCGCCAGCAGCCGGACTAGCTTTTCCTACAATGAGCAGTTCTTC
CASSRTSFSYNEQFF
>TRBD1|TRBV2|few|TRBJ2-7
TGTGCCAGCACCTCGCCGGACAGGGGGCTTGAGCAGTACTTC
CASTSPDRGLEQYF
>NA|TRBV18|NA|TRBJ1-5
TGTGCCAGCTCACCGGGCGGGGTTCAGCCCCAGCATTTT
CASSPGGVQPQHF
>NA|TRBV7-9|NA|TRBJ1-3
TGTGCCAGCAGCTCTCAACAGGTGACTGGAAACACCATATATTTT
CASSSQQVTGNTIYF
>NA|TRBV6-5|once|TRBJ2-5
TGTGCCAGCAGTTACTCGAACAGACAAGAGACCCAGTACTTC
CASSYSNRQETQYF
>NA|TRBV7-3|NA|TRBJ2-1
TGTGCCAGCAGCTTACGAGGTTCCTACAATGAGCAGTTCTTC
CASSLRGSYNEQFF
>TRBD1|TRBV7-9|few|TRBJ2-7
TGTGCCAGCAGCTTTTGGGACAGGGATCCCTACGAGCAGTACTTC
CASSFWDRDPYEQYF
>NA|TRBV6-5|NA|TRBJ1-3
TGTGCCAGCAGTTACGAGAACTCTGGAAACACCATATATTTT
CASSYENSGNTIYF
>TRBD1|TRBV28|NA|TRBJ1-1
TGTGCCAGTTACGGAGGGGGCCGGGACACTGAAGCTTTCTTT
CASYGGGRDTEAFF
>NA|TRBV5-1|NA|TRBJ2-1
TGCGCCAGCAGCTTGGTGGGGAGCTATGAGCAGTTCTTC
CASSLVGSYEQFF
>NA|TRBV7-2|NA|TRBJ1-1
TGTGCCAGCAGCTTAGGGGGGGGGAGGCAAACTGAAGCTTTCTTT
CASSLGGGRQTEAFF
>NA|TRBV7-9|NA|TRBJ2-7
TGTGCCAGCACGGACTCCCACTACGAGCAGTACTTC
CASTDSHYEQYF